These 20 T cell receptor beta chains came from one sample sequenced in a study of blood T cells in healthy people across ages. Combining a sample-barcoded 5' primer with a J-beta primer mix, a second PCR ran for roughly 7 to 11 cycles. TCRdb analysed the 5' RACE reads with MiXCR anew, one entry per CDR3 protein. The sample carries roughly 700,000 distinct CDR3 sequences, approximately 25% recorded once. The data also belong to a second study, concerning T cells of mothers and their children.

The sequencing input was blood. The receptors were gathered from a boy aged 5-17 years in good health.

This chain links TRBV5-6 with TRBJ2-6, with no clear D. Germline V gene sequence: CDR1 SGHDT, CDR2 YYEEEE. The germline V and J ends were trimmed by 0 bases and 0 bases, with 7 bases remaining between them. This CDR3 spans 16 amino acids. The CDR3 coding sequence is TGTGCCAGCAGCTTGGAGTGGAGCTCTGGGGCCAACGTCCTGACTTTC. Its protein is CASSLEWSSGANVLTF.

There are a few counts of this clonotype. The chain carries TRBV2 and TRBJ2-5; D is undetermined. The CDR3 is 14 amino acids. The germline gives CDR1 SNHLY, CDR2 FYNNEI. V was trimmed by 0 bases and J by 13 bases, leaving 18 bases between them. The CDR3 DNA is TGTGCCAGCAGTGAAGCCGGGTACTCCTACGAGCTGTACTTC. Its protein is CASSEAGYSYELYF.

The genes are TRBV25-1 and TRBJ2-5; D uncertain. The germline CDR1 and CDR2 sequences are MGHDK and SYGVNS. The CDR3 is 13 residues long. The V end lost 1 base, the J end lost 8 bases, and 11 bases lay between the germline ends. The CDR3 spells CASSESPSSTQYF. In DNA, the CDR3 is TGTGCCAGCAGTGAATCCCCGTCGAGTACCCAGTACTTC.

This clonotype was seen more than once but under ten times. This chain links TRBV6-1 with TRBJ1-1; D is ambiguous. CDR1 is MNHNS and CDR2 is SASEGT in the germline V gene. Trimming stripped 2 bases from V and 3 bases from J, with 10 bases between. This CDR3 contains 14 residues. The CDR3 loop is CASSEHGSDTEAFF. The CDR3 coding sequence is TGTGCCAGCAGTGAACATGGCAGTGACACTGAAGCTTTCTTT.

This chain joins TRBV29-1 and TRBJ1-1, with unresolved D. Germline values: CDR1 SQVTM, CDR2 ANQGSEA. This CDR3 spans 13 amino acids. The germline V and J ends were trimmed by 4 bases and 6 bases, with 15 bases remaining between them. CDR3: CSVALGYGPEAFF. DNA of the CDR3: TGCAGCGTTGCCCTCGGATATGGTCCTGAAGCTTTCTTT. The entire variable domain, with the rest obtained from reference TRBV29-1 and TRBJ1-1, is as follows: SAVISQKPSRDICQRGTSLTIQCQVDSQVTMMFWYRQQPGQSLTLIATANQGSEATYESGFVIDKFPISRPNLTFSTLTVSNMSPEDSSIYLCSVALGYGPEAFFGQGTRLTVV.

The chain links TRBV6-1 to TRBJ1-6; the D is unclear. The CDR3 loop spans 11 amino acids. Deletions cut 5 bases from V and 9 bases from J, with 5 bases between. CDR1 and CDR2 (germline): MNHNS, SASEGT. CDR3 bases: TGTGCCAGCAGTATCGGTTCACCCCTCCACTTT. Translated, it gives CASSIGSPLHF.

This chain connects TRBV29-1 to TRBJ2-3; no clear D. CDR3 length: 12 residues. The germline gives CDR1 SQVTM, CDR2 ANQGSEA. Trimming cost V 6 bases and J 8 bases, with 15 bases left between them. DNA for the CDR3: TGCAGCGTGTCCGATCTCCCCGGTACGCAGTATTTT. Translation: CSVSDLPGTQYF.

V usage is TRBV29-1 and J usage is TRBJ1-2; 8 bases align to TRBD1. The CDR3 spans 15 residues. V dropped 1 base and J dropped 1; count of bases not matched to a gene: 5. CDR1 and CDR2 from the germline V gene are SQVTM and ANQGSEA. The CDR3 region has the DNA TGCAGCGTTGAAGGACAGGGGTTCAGTAACTATGGCTACACCTTC. Residues: CSVEGQGFSNYGYTF.

This clonotype was recorded a few times. V is TRBV18 and J is TRBJ2-3; D possibly matches TRBD1 or TRBD2 (5 bases each). The CDR3 is made up of 13 amino acids. Per germline, CDR1 KGHSH and CDR2 LQKENI. The V and J ends lost 4 bases and 2 bases respectively, with 7 bases between them. DNA for the CDR3: TGTGCCAGCTCACGGGGGACCACAGATACGCAGTATTTT. Its translation is CASSRGTTDTQYF.

The chain recombines TRBV7-2 with TRBJ2-5; 7 bases match TRBD2. TRBJ2-7 matches the DNA end more closely, so the J call is doubtful. Per germline, CDR1 SGHTA and CDR2 FQGNSA. The CDR3 sequence is 14 residues long. CDR3 bases: TGTGCCAGCAGCTTAGCGGGAGGGTACCACGAGCAGTACTTC. This gives the protein CASSLAGGYHEQYF.

This chain links TRBV20-1 with TRBJ2-3; TRBD2 aligns across 7 bases. Trimming took 0 bases from V and 2 from J; bases not matched to a gene: 5. CDR1 is DFQATT, CDR2 SNEGSKA, per germline (reference sequence). This CDR3 region has 15 residues. The CDR3 region is CSARDGRGTTDTQYF. The CDR3, as DNA: TGCAGTGCTAGAGATGGGCGGGGGACCACAGATACGCAGTATTTT.

The chain links TRBV4-3 to TRBJ2-1; D is perhaps TRBD1 or TRBD2 (5 bases each). The germline V gene has CDR1 LGHNA and CDR2 YSLEER. V lost 1 base to trimming and J lost 2 bases, with 12 bases between them. This CDR3 has 16 residues. Here the CDR3 DNA reads TGCGCCAGCAGCCAAGGAGGGACGGTTCCCTACAATGAGCAGTTCTTC. Encoded protein: CASSQGGTVPYNEQFF.

The chain recombines TRBV5-5 with TRBJ1-4; the match to TRBD1 covers 7 bases. The CDR3 is 14 residues long. Germline CDR1 and CDR2: SGHKS and YYEKEE (reference sequence). J lost 6 bases, V lost 4 bases, and 6 bases had no gene match. CDR3 in amino acids: CASSQGQPDEKLFF. The DNA for the CDR3 is TGTGCCAGCAGCCAGGGACAGCCGGATGAAAAACTGTTTTTT.

This clonotype was observed a handful of times. The genes are TRBV29-1 and TRBJ2-3, with D perhaps TRBD1 or TRBD2 (5 bases each). Germline V gives CDR1 SQVTM, CDR2 ANQGSEA. CDR3 length: 15 amino acids. Trimming shortened V by 5 bases and J by 2 bases, and 17 bases separated the two germline ends. In nucleotides, the CDR3 is TGCAGCGTTCAAGGGGACCGATCCGCCACAGATACGCAGTATTTT. Amino acid sequence: CSVQGDRSATDTQYF.

This clonotype was found a few times. The chain couples TRBV10-3 to TRBJ2-3; 14 bases match TRBD2. The CDR3 totals 17 residues. Germline V gene data show CDR1 as ENHRY and CDR2 as SYGVKD. Trimming at V came to 0 bases and at J to 4 bases, leaving 3 bases not matched to a gene. DNA for the CDR3: TGTGCCATCAGTGAGTCCGGGACTAGCGGGAGCTCAGATACGCAGTATTTT. Translation: CAISESGTSGSSDTQYF.

The rearrangement uses TRBV7-2 and TRBJ2-3; D is ambiguous. This CDR3 has 15 amino acids. With 1 base removed from V and 3 bases from J, the gap between germline ends came to 11 bases. Per the germline V gene, CDR1 is SGHTA and CDR2 is FQGNSA. CDR3 DNA: TGTGCCAGCAGCTTAGTTAGATATAGTACAGATACGCAGTATTTT. Translating it yields CASSLVRYSTDTQYF.

In this sample, this clonotype turned up a few times. This chain links TRBV25-1 with TRBJ2-1; D is uncertain. Trimming cost V 4 bases and J 0 bases, with 19 bases left between them. This CDR3 is 18 amino acids long. Germline CDR1 and CDR2: MGHDK and SYGVNS. CDR3 amino acids: CASSGPLDGWSSYNEQFF. CDR3 DNA sequence: TGTGCCAGCAGTGGCCCCTTGGACGGATGGAGCTCCTACAATGAGCAGTTCTTC.

The sample holds a few counts of this clonotype. The chain couples TRBV27 to TRBJ2-3; D might be TRBD2 (5 bases). This CDR3 is built from 14 residues. The ends were cut back, 5 bases at V and 4 bases at J, with 13 bases in the middle. Germline V CDR1 and CDR2: MNHEY, SMNVEV (reference sequence). The CDR3 sequence is CASSPILVPDTQYF. The CDR3 DNA sequence: TGTGCCAGCAGTCCTATACTAGTTCCAGATACGCAGTATTTT.

The V gene is TRBV7-2, the J gene TRBJ1-2, with unresolved D. Trimming removed 10 bases from V and 6 bases from J, with 9 bases in between. This CDR3 has 10 residues. CDR1 and CDR2 from the germline V gene are SGHTA and FQGNSA. The CDR3 nucleotides read TGTGCCACCCGTCAGAATGGCTACACCTTC. It specifies CATRQNGYTF.

The chain employs TRBV13 and TRBJ2-5; D unresolved. The CDR3 is 14 residues long. CDR1 and CDR2 from the germline V gene are PRHDT and FYEKMQ (reference sequence). V was pared by 8 bases and J by 5 bases, with 18 bases between. The CDR3 DNA reads TGTGCCAGCCGACGTTGGGGTCCTGCGGAGACCCAGTACTTC. Protein product: CASRRWGPAETQYF.